These 30 T cell receptor beta chains came from one sample sequenced in a study of blood T cell repertoires in COVID-19. TCRdb keeps only in-frame clones here, not all; method: immunoSEQ multiplex PCR. Of more than 95,000 clones in the sample, 86% are singletons; the top ten hold roughly 7.9%. The sequenced material came from peripheral blood. Source of these receptors: a man between 65 and 85 years old who had recovered from COVID-19.

The rearrangement joins TRBV15 to TRBJ1-5, with 10 bases aligning to TRBD1. Germline lookup yields CDR1 LNHNV and CDR2 YYDKDF (reference sequence). There are 20 residues in the CDR3. Losses at the gene ends were 1 base for V and 2 bases for J; bases not matched to a gene: 14. The CDR3: CATSRATGTGERVGNQPQHF. CDR3 coding DNA: TGTGCCACCAGCAGAGCAACCGGGACAGGGGAACGAGTCGGCAATCAGCCCCAGCATTTT.

The rearrangement joins TRBV4-1 to TRBJ1-6, with D perhaps matching TRBD1 (5 bases). This CDR3 is built from 15 residues. Trimming took off 3 bases at V and 6 bases at J, with 12 bases between the two ends. CDR1 MGHRA and CDR2 YSYEKL come from the germline V gene. The CDR3 loop reads CASSHQGGLNSPLHF. The CDR3 nucleotides are TGCGCCAGCAGCCATCAGGGTGGCCTTAATTCACCCCTCCACTTT.

V is TRBV6-1 and J is TRBJ2-7; the D gene is possibly TRBD2 (7 bases). There are 14 residues in the CDR3. CDR1 is MNHNS, CDR2 SASEGT, per germline. The V gene lost 6 bases and the J gene lost 6 bases, with 18 bases spanning the gap. CDR3 residues: CASRGGQGMGEQYF. The CDR3 nucleotides read TGTGCCAGCAGGGGGGGGCAGGGGATGGGCGAGCAGTACTTC.

In nucleotides, the CDR3 is TGTGCCAGCAGTTATACCGGGACTAACCCCTTCAATGAGCAGTTCTTC. Amino acids: CASSYTGTNPFNEQFF. The chain employs TRBV6-2 or TRBV6-3 and TRBJ2-1, with 7 bases matching TRBD2. V trimming: 3 bases; J trimming: 6 bases; junction bases outside the gene matches: 11. This CDR3 has 16 residues. Germline CDR1 and CDR2: MNHEY and SVGEGT.

This clone was seen a handful of times. This chain uses TRBV2 with TRBJ1-5; D gene ambiguous. CDR3 length: 14 residues. CDR1 and CDR2 from the germline V gene are SNHLY and FYNNEI. V lost 1 base and J 2 bases, leaving 6 bases between the germline ends. The CDR3 loop is CASSEGGRNQPQHF. CDR3 coding DNA: TGTGCCAGCAGTGAAGGAGGGCGCAATCAGCCCCAGCATTTT.

V is TRBV18 and J is TRBJ2-3, with no clear D. Trimming left V 5 bases short and J 2 bases short, with 8 bases between. The CDR3 is made up of 13 amino acids. Germline V lookup: CDR1 KGHSH, CDR2 LQKENI. The CDR3, as DNA: TGTGCCAGCTCAAATGGCCACACAGATACGCAGTATTTT. Translation: CASSNGHTDTQYF.

The chain recombines TRBV7-6 with TRBJ2-2; D may be TRBD2 (7 bases). The germline gives CDR1 SGHVS, CDR2 FNYEAQ. Trimming took 5 bases from V and 4 from J, leaving 14 bases between them. The CDR3 is 15 residues long. The CDR3 protein is CASSPRGGPTGELFF. The CDR3 nucleotides read TGTGCCAGCAGCCCGAGGGGGGGGCCCACCGGGGAGCTGTTTTTT.

The chain recombines TRBV5-1 with TRBJ1-1; D is unclear. Germline loops: CDR1 SGHRS, CDR2 YFSETQ. CDR3 length equals 14 residues. The germline V and J ends were trimmed by 2 bases and 1 base, with 9 bases remaining between them. CDR3 loop: CASSFTGTNTEAFF. In DNA, the CDR3 is TGCGCCAGCAGCTTTACGGGAACGAACACTGAAGCTTTCTTT. Complete variable domain (other parts from reference TRBV5-1 and TRBJ1-1): KAGVTQTPRYLIKTRGQQVTLSCSPISGHRSVSWYQQTPGQGLQFLFEYFSETQRNKGNFPGRFSGRQFSNSRSEMNVSTLELGDSALYLCASSFTGTNTEAFFGQGTRLTVV.

The CDR3 DNA follows: TGTGCCAGCAGCCAATCCGAGGACACTGAAGCTTTCTTT. This translates into CASSQSEDTEAFF. V and J are TRBV2 and TRBJ1-1; the D is unclear. The CDR3 sequence is 13 residues long. Germline-derived CDR1 and CDR2 are SNHLY and FYNNEI. The V end lost 6 bases, the J end lost 3 bases, and 11 bases lay between the germline ends.

Only a few counts were recorded for this clone. The genes are TRBV3-1 (or the pseudogene TRBV3-2) and TRBJ2-7; D perhaps matches TRBD1 (7 bases). This CDR3 comprises 14 residues. CDR1 is LGHDT, CDR2 YNNKEL, per germline (reference sequence). Trimming removed 0 bases at V and 7 bases at J, with 13 bases between. CDR3 protein: CASSQDLRGEEQYF. The CDR3 DNA sequence: TGTGCCAGCAGCCAAGATCTCAGGGGGGAGGAGCAGTACTTC.

CDR3 sequence reads: CASSIQREGYEQYF. Written as DNA, the CDR3 is TGTGCCAGCAGCATCCAAAGGGAGGGTTACGAGCAGTACTTC. V is TRBV9 and J is TRBJ2-7; 7 positions agree with TRBD2. From germline, CDR1 is SGDLS and CDR2 YYNGEE. The CDR3 runs to 14 residues. Unmatched junction bases numbered 8, after V lost 4 bases and J lost 4 bases.

V is TRBV9 and J is TRBJ2-1, with unresolved D. The germline gives CDR1 SGDLS, CDR2 YYNGEE. V lost 2 bases, J lost 4 bases, and 7 bases lay in between. The CDR3 has 13 amino acids. CDR3 bases: TGTGCCAGCAGCGTCGACATTTACAATGAGCAGTTCTTC. Translated: CASSVDIYNEQFF.

The V gene is TRBV5-4, the J gene TRBJ2-3, with D possibly being TRBD2 (6 bases). The germline gives CDR1 SGHNT, CDR2 YYREEE (reference sequence). The V end lost 2 bases, the J end lost 0 bases, and 16 bases lay between the germline ends. The CDR3 is made up of 17 amino acids. The CDR3 spells CASSFSVAVTSTDTQYF. As DNA, the CDR3 is TGTGCCAGCAGCTTCTCCGTAGCGGTTACTAGCACAGATACGCAGTATTTT.

This chain uses TRBV29-1 with TRBJ1-1; possibly TRBD1 for D (6 bases). This CDR3 spans 12 amino acids. The V gene's germline CDR1 is SQVTM and CDR2 ANQGSEA. Trimming left V 7 bases short and J 9 bases short, with 18 bases between. The CDR3 protein is CSDSIQGTQAFF. The CDR3 DNA is TGCAGCGATTCCATACAGGGAACGCAAGCTTTCTTT.

The chain uses TRBV7-2 and TRBJ2-1; no firm D call. Germline V gives CDR1 SGHTA, CDR2 FQGNSA. The CDR3 spans 15 residues. With 1 base removed from V and 3 bases from J, the gap between germline ends came to 10 bases. The CDR3 sequence is CASSLDYSSYNEQFF. The CDR3 DNA reads as TGTGCCAGCAGCTTAGACTATTCAAGCTACAATGAGCAGTTCTTC.

This chain joins TRBV6-5 and TRBJ1-2, with D possibly being TRBD1 (5 bases). Germline CDR1 is MNHEY and CDR2 is SVGAGI. This CDR3 region has 13 residues. The V end was cut by 3 bases, the J end by 3 bases, with 8 bases between. Here the CDR3 reads CASSYWGDYGYTF. Here the CDR3 DNA reads TGTGCCAGCAGTTATTGGGGGGACTATGGCTACACCTTC.

This rearrangement joins TRBV5-1 to TRBJ2-1; D possibly corresponds to TRBD2 (7 bases). The V end lost 3 bases, the J end lost 2 bases, and 12 bases lay between the germline ends. The germline V gene encodes CDR1 SGHRS and CDR2 YFSETQ. CDR3 length equals 15 residues. The CDR3 sequence: CASSWGGLTYNEQFF. The DNA for the CDR3 is TGCGCCAGCAGCTGGGGGGGCCTGACCTACAATGAGCAGTTCTTC. Variable domain in full (rest from reference TRBV5-1 and TRBJ2-1): KAGVTQTPRYLIKTRGQQVTLSCSPISGHRSVSWYQQTPGQGLQFLFEYFSETQRNKGNFPGRFSGRQFSNSRSEMNVSTLELGDSALYLCASSWGGLTYNEQFFGPGTRLTVL.

As to this clone: The same CDR3 also results from other DNA sequences found in this sample. V and J are TRBV28 and TRBJ1-5; maybe TRBD1 (6 bases). Trimming shortened V by 2 bases and J by 4 bases, and 9 bases separated the two germline ends. The CDR3 length is 14 residues. Germline lookup yields CDR1 MDHEN and CDR2 SYDVKM. The CDR3 here is CASSLGQGNQPQHF. DNA for the CDR3: TGTGCCAGCAGTTTAGGGCAGGGGAATCAGCCCCAGCATTTT.

This clone has a single count. This CDR3 is CASSLAFGTGLSDTQYF. Here the CDR3 DNA reads TGTGCCAGCAGCTTAGCCTTCGGGACAGGGTTATCAGATACGCAGTATTTT. The chain is built from TRBV11-1 and TRBJ2-3; 9 positions match TRBD1. The V and J ends lost 0 bases and 4 bases, in that order; junction bases with no gene match: 8. CDR3 length: 17 residues. CDR1 is SGHAT, CDR2 FQDESV, per germline (reference sequence).

The chain employs TRBV27 and TRBJ2-3, with TRBD2 as a possible D gene (5 bases). Germline lookup yields CDR1 MNHEY and CDR2 SMNVEV (reference sequence). The CDR3 extends over 13 amino acids. V gave up 5 bases and J gave up 5 bases, with 11 bases separating them. CDR3 in amino acids: CASSGTSEDTQYF. CDR3 nucleotide sequence: TGTGCCAGCAGTGGAACTAGTGAAGATACGCAGTATTTT.

The J gene is TRBJ2-7, the V gene TRBV18; D gene unclear. This CDR3 has 14 amino acids. The V gene lost 5 bases and the J gene lost 0 bases, with 11 bases spanning the gap. In germline, CDR1 is KGHSH, CDR2 LQKENI. The CDR3 is CASSTRGSSYEQYF. Here the CDR3 DNA reads TGTGCCAGCTCAACCAGAGGAAGCTCCTACGAGCAGTACTTC.

This clone was seen a single time. The V call is TRBV28, the J call TRBJ1-6; 10 bases align to TRBD1. V trimming: 5 bases; J trimming: 10 bases; junction bases outside the gene matches: 8. From germline, CDR1 is MDHEN and CDR2 SYDVKM. The CDR3 loop spans 15 amino acids. CDR3 loop: CASSPKDRGTSPLHF. The CDR3 DNA is TGTGCCAGCAGTCCGAAGGACAGGGGGACATCACCCCTCCACTTT.

The rearrangement links TRBV4-1 to TRBJ2-5; the match to TRBD2 covers 7 bases. The CDR3 runs to 15 residues. Trimming removed 4 bases from V and 2 bases from J; junction bases left unmatched: 7. Per the germline V gene, CDR1 is MGHRA and CDR2 is YSYEKL. The CDR3 DNA reads as TGCGCCAGCAGCCTTACCGGGACTACACAAGAGACCCAGTACTTC. Encoded protein: CASSLTGTTQETQYF.

This clone has a handful of counts. The chain couples TRBV4-2 to TRBJ1-6; D is unresolved. There are 14 residues in the CDR3. The V end was cut by 7 bases, the J end by 0 bases, with 7 bases between. The V gene's germline CDR1 is LGHNA and CDR2 YNFKEQ. The CDR3 loop is CASTVSSYNSPLHF. CDR3 bases: TGTGCCAGCACTGTCAGCTCCTATAATTCACCCCTCCACTTT.

V gene TRBV28 combines with J gene TRBJ2-2, with 10 bases matching TRBD2. Trimming at V came to 5 bases and at J to 3 bases, leaving 9 bases not matched to a gene. The length of the CDR3 is 17 residues. Germline V gene lookup returns CDR1 MDHEN and CDR2 SYDVKM. In DNA form, the CDR3 reads TGTGCCAGCAGTCCAAATAGCGGGAGGCCACACACCGGGGAGCTGTTTTTT. Protein sequence: CASSPNSGRPHTGELFF.

The V and J genes are TRBV2 and TRBJ2-6, with D uncertain. This CDR3 spans 15 amino acids. V was clipped by 4 bases and J by 0 bases, with 7 bases between them. From germline, CDR1 is SNHLY and CDR2 FYNNEI. The CDR3, as DNA: TGTGCCAGCAGTGCGGTGAACTCTGGGGCCAACGTCCTGACTTTC. Protein: CASSAVNSGANVLTF.

In DNA form, the CDR3 reads TGTGCCAGCAGCGGGACAGGGGAGGTCACTGAAGCTTTCTTT. As protein: CASSGTGEVTEAFF. The chain employs TRBV7-9 and TRBJ1-1; 10 nucleotides align to TRBD1. The CDR3 loop spans 14 amino acids. Germline trimming cut 5 bases from V and 4 bases from J; bases unmatched to any gene: 4. Per the germline V gene, CDR1 is SEHNR and CDR2 is FQNEAQ (reference sequence).

CDR3 bases: TGTGCCAGTAGTATAGAGGGACAGAACACCGGGGAGCTGTTTTTT. This translates into CASSIEGQNTGELFF. The chain employs TRBV19 and TRBJ2-2; possible D gene TRBD1, 6 bases. Deletions cut 0 bases from V and 1 base from J, with 6 bases between. Germline V lookup: CDR1 LNHDA, CDR2 SQIVND (reference sequence). CDR3 size: 15 residues.

The CDR3, as DNA: TGTGCCAGCAGCCCGACTAGCGGCAAAGAGACCCAGTACTTC. This encodes CASSPTSGKETQYF. The V call is TRBV3-1 (or the pseudogene TRBV3-2), the J call TRBJ2-5; the match to TRBD2 covers 9 bases. Germline assignment: CDR1 LGHDT and CDR2 YNNKEL (reference sequence). The CDR3 runs 14 residues. Trimming removed 4 bases from V and 3 bases from J; junction bases left unmatched: 3.

This clone has just one count. V is TRBV2 and J is TRBJ1-2; D call uncertain. Germline loops: CDR1 SNHLY, CDR2 FYNNEI. V was trimmed by 3 bases and J by 0 bases, leaving 8 bases between them. The length of the CDR3 is 14 residues. The chain's CDR3 is CASSEALTNYGYTF. Here the CDR3 DNA reads TGTGCCAGCAGTGAGGCCCTTACTAACTATGGCTACACCTTC.